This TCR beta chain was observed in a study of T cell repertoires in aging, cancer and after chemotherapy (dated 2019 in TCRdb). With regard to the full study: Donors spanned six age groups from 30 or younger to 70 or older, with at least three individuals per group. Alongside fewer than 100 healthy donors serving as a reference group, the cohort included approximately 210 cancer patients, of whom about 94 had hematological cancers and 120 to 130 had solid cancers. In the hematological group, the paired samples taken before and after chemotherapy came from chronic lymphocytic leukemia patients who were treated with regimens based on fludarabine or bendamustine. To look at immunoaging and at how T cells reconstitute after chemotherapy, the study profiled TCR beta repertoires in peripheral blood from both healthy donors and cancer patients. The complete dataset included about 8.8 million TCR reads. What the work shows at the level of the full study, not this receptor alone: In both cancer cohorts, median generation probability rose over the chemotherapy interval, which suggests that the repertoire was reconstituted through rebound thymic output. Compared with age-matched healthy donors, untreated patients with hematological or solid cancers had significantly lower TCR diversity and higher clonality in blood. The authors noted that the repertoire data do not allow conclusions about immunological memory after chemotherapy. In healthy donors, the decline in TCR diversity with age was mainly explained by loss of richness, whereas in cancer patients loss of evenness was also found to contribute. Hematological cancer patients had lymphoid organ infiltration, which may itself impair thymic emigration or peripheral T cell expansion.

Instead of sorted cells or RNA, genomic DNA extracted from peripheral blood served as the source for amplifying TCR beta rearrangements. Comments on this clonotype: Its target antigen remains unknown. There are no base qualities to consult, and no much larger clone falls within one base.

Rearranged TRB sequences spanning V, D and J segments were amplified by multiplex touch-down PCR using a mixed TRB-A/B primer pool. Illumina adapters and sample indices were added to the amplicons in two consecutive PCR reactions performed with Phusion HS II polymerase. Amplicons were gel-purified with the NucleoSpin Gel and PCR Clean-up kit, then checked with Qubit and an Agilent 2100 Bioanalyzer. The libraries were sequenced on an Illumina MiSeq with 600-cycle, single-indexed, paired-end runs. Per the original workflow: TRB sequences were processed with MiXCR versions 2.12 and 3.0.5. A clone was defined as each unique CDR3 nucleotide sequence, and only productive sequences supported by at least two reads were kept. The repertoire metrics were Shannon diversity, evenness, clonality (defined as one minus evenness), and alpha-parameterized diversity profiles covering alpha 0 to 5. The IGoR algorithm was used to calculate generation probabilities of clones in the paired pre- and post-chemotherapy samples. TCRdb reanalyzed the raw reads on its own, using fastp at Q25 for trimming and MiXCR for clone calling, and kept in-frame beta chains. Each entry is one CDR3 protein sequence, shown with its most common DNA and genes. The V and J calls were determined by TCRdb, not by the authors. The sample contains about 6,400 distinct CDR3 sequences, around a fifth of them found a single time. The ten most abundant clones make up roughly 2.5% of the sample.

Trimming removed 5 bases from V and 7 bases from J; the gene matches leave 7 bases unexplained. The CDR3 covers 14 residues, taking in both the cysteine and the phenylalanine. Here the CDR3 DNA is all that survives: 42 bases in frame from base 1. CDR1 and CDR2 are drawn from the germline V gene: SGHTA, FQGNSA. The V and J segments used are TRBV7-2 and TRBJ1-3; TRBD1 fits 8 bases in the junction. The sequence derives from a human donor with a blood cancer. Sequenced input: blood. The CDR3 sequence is CASSDGQGVNTIYF. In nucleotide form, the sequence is TGTGCCAGCAGCGATGGACAGGGAGTCAACACCATATATTTT.